The present entry profiles one TCR beta chain with its context. This entry is derived from a study of blood T cell repertoires in COVID-19. Study-wide context: Both acute and convalescent COVID-19 samples were obtained from the United States, Italy and Spain.

The CDR3 is 13 residues long. The germline CDR1 and CDR2 sequences are SQVTM and ANQGSEA. Trimming removed 4 bases from V and 10 bases from J; junction bases left unmatched: 4. The repertoire was sequenced with immunoSEQ multiplex PCR; TCRdb's copy has only in-frame clones and lacks some. The profile shows some 70,000 clones, 91% of them singletons. The V call is TRBV29-1, the J call TRBJ1-6; 10 bases map to TRBD1. This TCR was sampled from a human donor in a cohort sampled during active COVID-19. The sequencing sample was made of peripheral blood. The chain's CDR3 is CSVGGTGDSPLHF. The CDR3 nucleotides are TGCAGCGTTGGTGGGACAGGGGACTCACCCCTCCACTTT.